These 27 T cell receptor beta chains originate from one sample sequenced in a study of Ad26.COV2.S vaccination and SARS-CoV-2 variants. Treatment denoted: roughly 20 received Ad26.COV2.S at low or high dose, single or two shots; 5 received placebo; per-sample allocation not given. Following the first vaccine or placebo injection, samples were taken on day 63. Only in-frame clones appear in the TCRdb table, and some are missing; sequencing was by immunoSEQ multiplex PCR. This sample has 300,000 to 450,000 clones; around 83% occur once, and the top ten carry roughly 3.1%. The sequenced sample was peripheral blood, obtained in a trial of Ad26.COV2.S vaccine versus placebo. Receptors originate from a person between 18 and 59 years old who received the Ad26.COV2.S COVID-19 vaccine or a placebo.

This sequence joins TRBV7-2 and TRBJ2-7, with TRBD2 matching over 9 bases. This CDR3 has 14 amino acids. Trimming at V came to 5 bases and at J to 0 bases, leaving 2 bases not matched to a gene. In germline, CDR1 is SGHTA, CDR2 FQGNSA. The CDR3 coding sequence is TGTGCCAGCAGCATGACTAGCGGCTCCTACGAGCAGTACTTC. Translated: CASSMTSGSYEQYF.

This chain connects TRBV19 to TRBJ2-2; a weak D match, TRBD1 (5 bases). Germline V gene data show CDR1 as LNHDA and CDR2 as SQIVND (reference sequence). V lost 1 base and J 4 bases, leaving 13 bases between the germline ends. The CDR3 sequence is 16 residues long. CDR3 amino acids: CASSIGAGMVTGELFF. Here the CDR3 DNA reads TGTGCCAGTAGTATAGGGGCAGGGATGGTCACCGGGGAGCTGTTTTTT.

The chain has TRBV6-5 and TRBJ2-1; D uncertain. In germline, CDR1 is MNHEY, CDR2 SVGAGI. The CDR3 contains 16 residues. Trimming took off 0 bases at V and 3 bases at J, with 12 bases between the two ends. The CDR3, as DNA: TGTGCCAGCAGTTACTCGTGGACCAACTTCTACAATGAGCAGTTCTTC. As protein: CASSYSWTNFYNEQFF.

V and J are TRBV7-2 and TRBJ2-7, with D maybe TRBD1 (6 bases). The V end was cut by 6 bases, the J end by 7 bases, with 16 bases between. This CDR3 is 13 amino acids long. Germline loops: CDR1 SGHTA, CDR2 FQGNSA. CDR3 sequence: CASSRMQGREQYF. CDR3 in DNA: TGTGCCAGCAGTAGGATGCAGGGGCGAGAGCAGTACTTC. The full variable domain, with the rest looked up from reference TRBV7-2 and TRBJ2-7, is GAGVSQSPSNKVTEKGKDVELRCDPISGHTALYWYRQSLGQGLEFLIYFQGNSAPDKSGLPSDRFSAERTGGSVSTLTIQRTQQEDSAVYLCASSRMQGREQYFGPGTRLTVT.

The V and J genes are TRBV7-6 and TRBJ1-1, with D tentatively TRBD1 (6 bases). From germline, CDR1 is SGHVS and CDR2 FNYEAQ. This CDR3 spans 17 amino acids. V lost 7 bases and J 0 bases, leaving 21 bases between the germline ends. The CDR3 region has the DNA TGTGCCAGCACCAATCAGGGTGGGGGCAGTGTGAACACTGAAGCTTTCTTT. Amino acids: CASTNQGGGSVNTEAFF.

This clone showed up just once. This rearrangement joins TRBV28 to TRBJ1-1, with 7 bases identical to TRBD1. With 6 bases clipped from V and 0 bases from J, the junction kept 1 base outside the gene matches. This CDR3 is 13 amino acids long. Germline-derived CDR1 and CDR2 are MDHEN and SYDVKM. CDR3 nucleotide sequence: TGTGCCAGCAGACAGGGGATGAACACTGAAGCTTTCTTT. Protein product: CASRQGMNTEAFF.

V is TRBV20-1 and J is TRBJ1-1; D possibly corresponds to TRBD1 (6 bases). CDR1 is DFQATT, CDR2 SNEGSKA, per germline (reference sequence). There are 11 residues in the CDR3. The CDR3 region has the DNA TGCAGCACAGGGATGAACACTGAAGCTTTCTTT. The encoded protein is CSTGMNTEAFF.

The count of this clone is one. The genes are TRBV5-1 and TRBJ2-5; D not certain. V lost 0 bases and J 2 bases, leaving 5 bases between the germline ends. Looked up from germline, CDR1 is SGHRS and CDR2 is YFSETQ. This CDR3 is 13 amino acids long. The CDR3 is CASSLAKQETQYF. The DNA for the CDR3 is TGCGCCAGCAGCTTGGCGAAGCAAGAGACCCAGTACTTC.

The chain has TRBV27 and TRBJ2-7, with D possibly matching TRBD2 (6 bases). The V end was cut by 10 bases, the J end by 2 bases, with 18 bases between. CDR1 and CDR2 from the germline V gene are MNHEY and SMNVEV (reference sequence). The CDR3 is 14 residues long. CDR3 sequence (DNA): TGTGCCACCCGGACCGGGGGAACCCCCTACGAGCAGTACTTC. Translating it yields CATRTGGTPYEQYF.

The chain uses TRBV5-1 and TRBJ1-6; 8 bases are a match to TRBD1. This CDR3 has 15 residues. CDR1 and CDR2 from the germline V gene are SGHRS and YFSETQ. The trim removed 4 bases at V and 8 bases at J, leaving 8 bases unmatched. The CDR3 is CASSVRQGRDSPLHF. The CDR3 DNA reads as TGCGCCAGCAGCGTAAGACAGGGGCGGGATTCACCCCTCCACTTT.

This chain connects TRBV5-4 to TRBJ2-7, with D perhaps assigned TRBD1 or TRBD2 (6 bases each). The CDR3 extends over 14 amino acids. CDR1 and CDR2 from the germline V gene are SGHNT and YYREEE (reference sequence). Trimming shortened V by 0 bases and J by 3 bases, and 10 bases separated the two germline ends. The CDR3 DNA sequence: TGTGCCAGCAGCTTGGGAGGGGGGAACTACGAGCAGTACTTC. This gives the protein CASSLGGGNYEQYF.

This sequence joins TRBV10-3 and TRBJ2-1; 7 nucleotides agree with TRBD1. The CDR3 has 14 amino acids. The junction had 12 bases not matched to a gene; V was cut back by 6 bases and J by 10 bases. Germline-derived CDR1 and CDR2 are ENHRY and SYGVKD. The CDR3 DNA reads TGTGCCATCAGGCAAACAGGGGCCGACAGGGAGCAGTTCTTC. Its protein is CAIRQTGADREQFF.

The gene calls are TRBV12-3 or TRBV12-4 and TRBJ2-1; D is uncertain. V gave up 3 bases and J gave up 8 bases, with 8 bases separating them. CDR3 length: 12 amino acids. This chain's CDR3 is CASSFSGDEQFF. DNA for the CDR3: TGTGCCAGCAGTTTTTCTGGAGATGAGCAGTTCTTC.

The rearrangement joins TRBV6-2 or TRBV6-3 to TRBJ2-7, with D perhaps given as TRBD1 or TRBD2 (5 bases each). The germline CDR1 and CDR2 sequences are MNHEY and SVGEGT. Trimming stripped 6 bases from V and 0 bases from J, with 15 bases between. The CDR3 runs 15 residues. CDR3 DNA sequence: TGTGCCAGCAGCCGCGATGGGACGGCCTCCTACGAGCAGTACTTC. It encodes CASSRDGTASYEQYF.

V and J are TRBV10-2 and TRBJ2-7; TRBD1 aligns across 10 bases. CDR1 is WSHSY and CDR2 is SAAADI in the germline V gene. The CDR3 length is 15 residues. With V trimmed by 3 bases and J by 6 bases, 8 bases remained unmatched. Here the CDR3 DNA reads TGCGCCAGCAGTGAATTACGACAGGGGGCGAGCGAGCAGTACTTC. Translation: CASSELRQGASEQYF.

The chain has TRBV24-1 and TRBJ1-2; possible D gene TRBD1, 5 bases. CDR3 length equals 12 residues. The germline V and J ends were trimmed by 9 bases and 8 bases, with 15 bases remaining between them. The germline CDR1 and CDR2 sequences are KGHDR and SFDVKD. In nucleotides, the CDR3 is TGTGCCACCGTGGGACCTGCAGGAGGCTACACCTTC. This sequence encodes CATVGPAGGYTF.

The chain links TRBV2 to TRBJ2-7, with D hard to call. Trimming pared 5 bases from V and 2 bases from J, leaving 28 bases between. This CDR3 contains 19 residues. Germline V lookup: CDR1 SNHLY, CDR2 FYNNEI. The CDR3 reads CASSPVVNDRVLGTYEQYF. In DNA form, the CDR3 reads TGTGCCAGCAGTCCCGTGGTTAATGACCGGGTCCTCGGAACCTACGAGCAGTACTTC.

The rearrangement links TRBV27 to TRBJ2-3; 11 bases are shared with TRBD1. Germline V gene sequence: CDR1 MNHEY, CDR2 SMNVEV (reference sequence). The CDR3 contains 16 residues. J lost 5 bases, V lost 5 bases, and 9 bases had no gene match. CDR3 in DNA: TGTGCCAGCAGTCCCACCGGGACAGGGGGTGTAGATACGCAGTATTTT. Protein product: CASSPTGTGGVDTQYF.

The chain recombines TRBV5-1 with TRBJ2-7; 7 bases are shared with TRBD1. Germline-derived CDR1 and CDR2 are SGHRS and YFSETQ. V was clipped by 2 bases and J by 2 bases; unmatched bases: 7. The CDR3 has 15 residues. The DNA of the CDR3 is TGCGCCAGCAGCTTCGGGACAGCTTGGGCCTACGAGCAGTACTTC. It specifies CASSFGTAWAYEQYF.

This clone showed up just a few times. The chain joins TRBV5-4 to TRBJ2-5, with 7 bases matching TRBD2. The length of the CDR3 is 14 residues. Germline V gives CDR1 SGHNT, CDR2 YYREEE (reference sequence). The V segment lost 4 bases and the J segment 5 bases; nucleotides outside the gene matches: 8. In DNA form, the CDR3 reads TGTGCCAGCAGCGGAAGAACAGCGGGGGAGACCCAGTACTTC. Its protein is CASSGRTAGETQYF. Variable domain in full (rest from reference TRBV5-4 and TRBJ2-5): ETGVTQSPTHLIKTRGQQVTLRCSSQSGHNTVSWYQQALGQGPQFIFQYYREEENGRGNFPPRFSGLQFPNYSSELNVNALELDDSALYLCASSGRTAGETQYFGPGTRLLVL.

This clone was seen only a few times. As DNA, the CDR3 is TGTGCCAGCAGCTTAGAGGGAGGCGAATTGGCGCAGTACTTC. It translates to CASSLEGGELAQYF. This chain connects TRBV11-2 to TRBJ2-7, with TRBD2 as a possible D gene (6 bases). The V end lost 0 bases, the J end lost 9 bases, and 15 bases lay between the germline ends. CDR1 and CDR2 from the germline V gene are SGHAT and FQNNGV. The CDR3 is 14 residues long.

This sequence joins TRBV13 and TRBJ1-1, with 9 bases lining up with TRBD1. The CDR3 is made up of 17 amino acids. CDR1 and CDR2 (germline): PRHDT, FYEKMQ (reference sequence). V gave up 5 bases and J gave up 0 bases; unmatched junction bases: 10. CDR3 DNA sequence: TGTGCCAGCAGCCAACGGACAGGGGATGGGATGAACACTGAAGCTTTCTTT. The encoded protein is CASSQRTGDGMNTEAFF. Full variable domain (rest looked up from reference TRBV13 and TRBJ1-1): AAGVIQSPRHLIKEKRETATLKCYPIPRHDTVYWYQQGPGQDPQFLISFYEKMQSDKGSIPDRFSAQQFSDYHSELNMSSLELGDSALYFCASSQRTGDGMNTEAFFGQGTRLTVV.

The V call is TRBV15, the J call TRBJ2-1; weak D call: TRBD1 (6 bases). The V gene lost 5 bases and the J gene lost 2 bases, with 13 bases spanning the gap. Germline CDR1 LNHNV, CDR2 YYDKDF (reference sequence). CDR3 length: 15 residues. The CDR3 coding sequence is TGTGCCACCAGCTTCCTGGGGGACACCTACAATGAGCAGTTCTTC. Translating it yields CATSFLGDTYNEQFF.

The genes are TRBV28 and TRBJ2-7; the D gene is possibly TRBD2 (5 bases). CDR1 is MDHEN, CDR2 SYDVKM, per germline. The CDR3 extends over 13 amino acids. The V end was cut by 1 base, the J end by 6 bases, with 10 bases between. The CDR3 nucleotides are TGTGCCAGCAGTTTATTGGGCGGAGGCGAGCAGTACTTC. Encoded protein: CASSLLGGGEQYF.

The chain joins TRBV7-9 to TRBJ2-2; D is unresolved. The germline CDR1 and CDR2 sequences are SEHNR and FQNEAQ (reference sequence). CDR3 length: 11 amino acids. Deletions cut 6 bases from V and 5 bases from J, with 4 bases between. CDR3: CASRPTGELFF. CDR3 sequence (DNA): TGTGCCAGCAGGCCAACCGGGGAGCTGTTTTTT. Full variable domain (missing parts from reference TRBV7-9 and TRBJ2-2): DTGVSQNPRHKITKRGQNVTFRCDPISEHNRLYWYRQTLGQGPEFLTYFQNEAQLEKSRLLSDRFSAERPKGSFSTLEIQRTEQGDSAMYLCASRPTGELFFGEGSRLTVL.

This chain links TRBV5-1 with TRBJ1-5, with 7 bases that match TRBD1. The CDR3 length is 14 residues. The V gene end was trimmed by 0 bases and the J gene end by 6 bases; junction bases not matched to a gene: 3. Germline lookup yields CDR1 SGHRS and CDR2 YFSETQ. This CDR3 is CASSLEQGIQPQHF. The CDR3 DNA reads as TGCGCCAGCAGCTTGGAACAGGGGATTCAGCCCCAGCATTTT.

This clone was detected only a few times. The chain joins TRBV18 to TRBJ2-5; TRBD1 aligns across 8 bases. V lost 3 bases to trimming and J lost 2 bases; unmatched junction nucleotides: 5. The germline gives CDR1 KGHSH, CDR2 LQKENI. The CDR3 length is 15 residues. The CDR3 region is CASSPAGQGQETQYF. In DNA form, the CDR3 reads TGTGCCAGCTCACCCGCTGGACAGGGTCAAGAGACCCAGTACTTC.